These 16 T cell receptor beta chains share one sample of origin, sequenced in a study of T cell changes during pregnancy in multiple sclerosis. Sequencing used immunoSEQ multiplex PCR; TCRdb keeps in-frame clones, though not all of them. The data contain over 55,000 clones, roughly 90% of them singletons. The input for sequencing was peripheral blood, taken after pregnancy. The origin of the receptors is a female donor in good health, enrolled as a control in a pregnancy study.

The chain couples TRBV5-1 to TRBJ1-2; 8 bases are shared with TRBD1. J was trimmed by 2 bases and V by 2 bases; bases with no gene match: 2. The CDR3 runs 14 residues. Germline values: CDR1 SGHRS, CDR2 YFSETQ. For the CDR3, the DNA is TGCGCCAGCAGCTTAGGACAGGGAAACTATGGCTACACCTTC. This sequence encodes CASSLGQGNYGYTF.

This chain joins TRBV7-9 and TRBJ2-7; D is perhaps TRBD1 (6 bases). The germline V and J ends were trimmed by 5 bases and 2 bases, with 16 bases remaining between them. Germline CDR1 reads SEHNR; CDR2 reads FQNEAQ (reference sequence). This CDR3 is built from 15 residues. CDR3: CASSPQGISAYEQYF. CDR3 sequence (DNA): TGTGCCAGCAGCCCCCAGGGGATTTCGGCCTACGAGCAGTACTTC.

The rearrangement uses TRBV6-1 and TRBJ2-1; D perhaps matches TRBD2 (6 bases). The germline CDR1 and CDR2 sequences are MNHNS and SASEGT. The CDR3 sequence is 14 residues long. V was cut by 8 bases and J by 7 bases, with 18 bases left in between. The DNA for the CDR3 is TGTGCCAGCCTCACGGGACCGGGAGCAAATGAGCAGTTCTTC. Its protein product is CASLTGPGANEQFF.

The V gene is TRBV2, the J gene TRBJ1-5; the match to TRBD1 covers 9 bases. CDR3 length: 16 residues. Germline V gives CDR1 SNHLY, CDR2 FYNNEI. J lost 3 bases, V lost 5 bases, and 8 bases had no gene match. Written as DNA, the CDR3 is TGTGCCAGCAGTTGGGACAGGGAGTTCTACAATCAGCCCCAGCATTTT. The encoded protein is CASSWDREFYNQPQHF.

The V call is TRBV29-1, the J call TRBJ2-7; 9 bases map to TRBD1. Germline V gene lookup returns CDR1 SQVTM and CDR2 ANQGSEA. Trimming at V came to 4 bases and at J to 6 bases, leaving 10 bases not matched to a gene. The CDR3 covers 14 residues. CDR3 sequence: CSVVPGTGKGEQYF. DNA for the CDR3: TGCAGCGTTGTTCCCGGGACAGGGAAGGGCGAGCAGTACTTC.

V gene TRBV2 combines with J gene TRBJ1-4; possibly TRBD1 for D (5 bases). CDR1 is SNHLY, CDR2 FYNNEI, per germline. This CDR3 is built from 15 residues. V was pared by 6 bases and J by 8 bases, with 19 bases between. CDR3 amino acids: CASSEIGGFREKLFF. The CDR3, as DNA: TGTGCCAGCAGCGAAATCGGGGGGTTTAGGGAAAAACTGTTTTTT.

The rearrangement uses TRBV7-2 and TRBJ1-2, with D unclear. The CDR3 has 15 amino acids. V was cut by 0 bases and J by 4 bases, with 12 bases left in between. From germline, CDR1 is SGHTA and CDR2 FQGNSA. The CDR3: CASSLAPQSGYGYTF. CDR3 sequence (DNA): TGTGCCAGCAGCTTAGCACCCCAATCCGGCTATGGCTACACCTTC.

The V and J genes are TRBV6-5 and TRBJ2-2; TRBD2 matches at 11 bases. The CDR3 is 15 residues long. Germline lookup yields CDR1 MNHEY and CDR2 SVGAGI. Germline trimming cut 6 bases from V and 8 bases from J; bases unmatched to any gene: 8. In nucleotides, the CDR3 is TGTGCCAGCAGCCATACTAGCGGGAGCGTGGGGGAGCTGTTTTTT. Its translation is CASSHTSGSVGELFF.

This chain joins TRBV7-2 and TRBJ1-2; D might be TRBD1 (5 bases). The germline gives CDR1 SGHTA, CDR2 FQGNSA. With 4 bases removed from V and 7 bases from J, the gap between germline ends came to 10 bases. CDR3 length: 12 residues. Here the CDR3 reads CASSSYGGGYTF. In DNA, the CDR3 is TGTGCCAGCAGCTCCTACGGGGGTGGCTACACCTTC.

This clone was counted once. The CDR3 nucleotides are TGTGCCAGCAGCTTTTTCGGGAGGGCTTTGTATTTT. Its protein product is CASSFFGRALYF. The chain recombines TRBV5-6 with TRBJ2-3, with 8 positions matching TRBD2. Germline CDR1 and CDR2: SGHDT and YYEEEE. Germline trimming cut 2 bases from V and 14 bases from J; bases unmatched to any gene: 7. This CDR3 spans 12 amino acids.

The gene calls are TRBV7-8 and TRBJ1-2; perhaps TRBD1 as D (5 bases). Per germline, CDR1 SGHVS and CDR2 FQNEAQ. This CDR3 has 15 amino acids. The V end was cut by 1 base, the J end by 3 bases, with 12 bases between. Here the CDR3 reads CASSLGTPGDYGYTF. CDR3 DNA: TGTGCCAGCAGCTTAGGCACCCCGGGGGACTATGGCTACACCTTC.

The gene calls are TRBV18 and TRBJ1-2; 10 bases align to TRBD1. The V segment lost 2 bases and the J segment 6 bases; nucleotides outside the gene matches: 6. The CDR3 is 15 residues long. The germline gives CDR1 KGHSH, CDR2 LQKENI. In DNA, the CDR3 is TGTGCCAGCTCACCAAGGACAGGGGGGGGAGATGGCTACACCTTC. Translated, it gives CASSPRTGGGDGYTF.

The V call is TRBV9, the J call TRBJ1-1; 8 bases match TRBD1. J was trimmed by 4 bases and V by 4 bases; bases with no gene match: 12. In germline, CDR1 is SGDLS, CDR2 YYNGEE. CDR3 length equals 16 residues. The CDR3 sequence is CASSTDRGEGPTEAFF. DNA for the CDR3: TGTGCCAGCAGCACCGACAGGGGCGAAGGTCCCACTGAAGCTTTCTTT.

Regarding this clone: The junction departs from the called germline gene at one end, perhaps through a read error. The rearrangement uses TRBV11-2 and TRBJ1-1; possible D gene TRBD1, 6 bases. Germline V gene lookup returns CDR1 SGHAT and CDR2 FQNNGV. The CDR3 covers 15 residues. CDR3 sequence: CASSLEGGTGTEAFF. CDR3 DNA: TGTGCCAGCAGCCTAGAGGGGGGAACGGGAACTGAAGCTTTCTTT.

In this sample, this clone turned up once. The chain couples TRBV7-8 to TRBJ1-5; TRBD1 is a possible D gene (6 bases). The CDR3 totals 15 residues. Trimming removed 4 bases at V and 1 base at J, with 11 bases between. Per germline, CDR1 SGHVS and CDR2 FQNEAQ. The CDR3 nucleotides read TGTGCCAGCAGCTCCACAGGGTTGAGCAATCAGCCCCAGCATTTT. Translating gives CASSSTGLSNQPQHF.

V and J are TRBV6-5 and TRBJ2-1, with 10 bases aligning to TRBD1. V was pared by 6 bases and J by 8 bases, with 10 bases of the junction left unmatched. Germline CDR1 is MNHEY and CDR2 is SVGAGI. The CDR3 covers 15 residues. CDR3 sequence (DNA): TGTGCCAGCAGAACCCACGCCGGGACAGGGGATGAGCAGTTCTTC. As protein: CASRTHAGTGDEQFF.